Presented here are 18 T cell receptor beta chains from one specimen sequenced in a study of blood T cell repertoires in COVID-19. Sequenced by immunoSEQ multiplex PCR; TCRdb stores in-frame clones only, minus some. The sample shows approximately 170,000 clones, about 83% of them seen only once. Sequencing was carried out using peripheral blood. All receptors come from a man between 40 and 49 years old who had recovered from COVID-19.

The chain carries TRBV21-1 and TRBJ2-5; TRBD2 was called by the table and not checked on the DNA. TRBV21-1 is recorded as a pseudogene. The CDR3 loop spans 13 amino acids. The CDR3, as DNA: TGTGCCAGCAGCAAGGAGGGTTGGGAGACCCAGTACTTC. It encodes CASSKEGWETQYF.

V usage is TRBV4-1 and J usage is TRBJ2-7; TRBD1 might be the D (7 bases). This CDR3 contains 14 residues. The germline V and J ends were trimmed by 0 bases and 5 bases, with 11 bases remaining between them. Germline CDR1 is MGHRA and CDR2 is YSYEKL. DNA of the CDR3: TGCGCCAGCAGCCAAGATACAGGGGAGGACGAGCAGTACTTC. Encoded protein: CASSQDTGEDEQYF.

The chain carries TRBV7-9 and TRBJ2-7; 10 bases match TRBD1. Germline V gene data show CDR1 as SEHNR and CDR2 as FQNEAQ (reference sequence). The CDR3 sequence is 15 residues long. V trimming: 5 bases; J trimming: 5 bases; junction bases outside the gene matches: 9. CDR3 in DNA: TGTGCCAGCAGCCCCCGGGACAGGGGATTGAACGAGCAGTACTTC. Translation gives CASSPRDRGLNEQYF.

The V and J genes are TRBV7-2 and TRBJ2-2; no clear D. The length of the CDR3 is 13 residues. The V and J ends lost 1 base and 8 bases respectively, with 8 bases between them. In germline, CDR1 is SGHTA, CDR2 FQGNSA. CDR3 nucleotides: TGTGCCAGCAGCTTAGAGTACAGAGGGGAGCTGTTTTTT. Protein product: CASSLEYRGELFF. Filled out from reference TRBV7-2 and TRBJ2-2, the complete variable domain reads GAGVSQSPSNKVTEKGKDVELRCDPISGHTALYWYRQSLGQGLEFLIYFQGNSAPDKSGLPSDRFSAERTGGSVSTLTIQRTQQEDSAVYLCASSLEYRGELFFGEGSRLTVL.

The chain recombines TRBV20-1 with TRBJ2-1, with 11 bases matching TRBD1. This CDR3 spans 14 amino acids. CDR1 and CDR2 (germline): DFQATT, SNEGSKA (reference sequence). V gave up 3 bases and J gave up 7 bases; unmatched junction bases: 5. CDR3 nucleotide sequence: TGCAGTGCTAGTTCCGGGACAGGGGGTAATGAGCAGTTCTTC. Encoded protein: CSASSGTGGNEQFF.

The chain carries TRBV28 and TRBJ2-7, with D perhaps TRBD1 (5 bases). The V end lost 6 bases, the J end lost 3 bases, and 15 bases lay between the germline ends. The CDR3 has 14 residues. Germline assignment: CDR1 MDHEN and CDR2 SYDVKM. In nucleotides, the CDR3 is TGTGCCAGCAGAAAGCATCAGGGCAACTACGAGCAGTACTTC. Translation: CASRKHQGNYEQYF. Full variable domain (rest looked up from reference TRBV28 and TRBJ2-7): DVKVTQSSRYLVKRTGEKVFLECVQDMDHENMFWYRQDPGLGLRLIYFSYDVKMKEKGDIPEGYSVSREKKERFSLILESASTNQTSMYLCASRKHQGNYEQYFGPGTRLTVT.

The chain couples TRBV27 to TRBJ2-1; no clear D gene. Germline CDR1 MNHEY, CDR2 SMNVEV (reference sequence). The length of the CDR3 is 16 residues. V was clipped by 1 base and J by 0 bases, with 10 bases between them. As DNA, the CDR3 is TGTGCCAGCAGTTTATACGGCGGAAGCTCCTACAATGAGCAGTTCTTC. Protein sequence: CASSLYGGSSYNEQFF.

This clone turned up a few times. The chain employs TRBV9 and TRBJ2-7, with D maybe TRBD1 (7 bases). Deletions cut 0 bases from V and 3 bases from J, with 16 bases between. The CDR3 has 16 residues. Looked up from germline, CDR1 is SGDLS and CDR2 is YYNGEE. The CDR3 here is CASSVGPTGRGYEQYF. The CDR3 DNA follows: TGTGCCAGCAGCGTAGGGCCGACAGGGCGGGGCTACGAGCAGTACTTC.

The V and J genes are TRBV15 and TRBJ2-3, with 8 bases matching TRBD2. Germline V gives CDR1 LNHNV, CDR2 YYDKDF (reference sequence). The CDR3 sequence is 17 residues long. Trimming took 4 bases from V and 0 from J; bases not matched to a gene: 9. In nucleotides, the CDR3 is TGTGCCACCAGCACGAACCGAGCGGGAGAGAGCACAGATACGCAGTATTTT. It yields the protein CATSTNRAGESTDTQYF.

The genes are TRBV9 and TRBJ2-3; D might be TRBD1 (6 bases). V gave up 5 bases and J gave up 6 bases, with 10 bases separating them. Germline V gene sequence: CDR1 SGDLS, CDR2 YYNGEE. The CDR3 is made up of 12 amino acids. The CDR3 nucleotides read TGTGCCAGCAGTAAAAGGGGGGATACGCAGTATTTT. Translating it yields CASSKRGDTQYF.

This clone was detected only a few times. The chain combines TRBV11-3 with TRBJ1-1, with D maybe TRBD1 (5 bases). Trimming took off 4 bases at V and 1 base at J, with 13 bases between the two ends. Germline loops: CDR1 SGHNT, CDR2 YENEEA. The CDR3 has 15 residues. The CDR3 is CASSSKGSGNTEAFF. The CDR3 DNA sequence: TGTGCCAGCAGCTCCAAGGGGTCAGGGAACACTGAAGCTTTCTTT.

The CDR3 region has the DNA TGTGCCAGCAGCCCCGGGACTGCGAACACCGGGGAGCTGTTTTTT. Residues: CASSPGTANTGELFF. The V gene is TRBV3-1 (or the pseudogene TRBV3-2), the J gene TRBJ2-2; the D gene is possibly TRBD2 (6 bases). The CDR3 loop spans 15 amino acids. With 4 bases removed from V and 0 bases from J, the gap between germline ends came to 9 bases. Germline V CDR1 and CDR2: LGHDT, YNNKEL (reference sequence).

This clone was counted between two and nine times. The V gene is TRBV9, the J gene TRBJ2-1, with 13 bases matching TRBD2. The CDR3 has 19 amino acids. Germline values: CDR1 SGDLS, CDR2 YYNGEE. V lost 4 bases to trimming and J lost 0 bases; unmatched junction nucleotides: 10. The CDR3, as DNA: TGTGCCAGCAGCTTGGGACTAGCGGGGATAGACGGCTCCTACAATGAGCAGTTCTTC. It specifies CASSLGLAGIDGSYNEQFF.

The rearrangement uses TRBV27 and TRBJ1-6; D may be TRBD1 (5 bases). The V gene lost 6 bases and the J gene lost 8 bases, with 17 bases spanning the gap. This CDR3 has 15 residues. CDR1 is MNHEY and CDR2 is SMNVEV in the germline V gene (reference sequence). CDR3 amino acids: CASSQSLGGYSPLHF. For the CDR3, the DNA is TGTGCCAGCAGCCAGTCCTTGGGGGGTTATTCACCCCTCCACTTT.

This sequence joins TRBV5-5 and TRBJ1-5; tentatively, D is TRBD1 (6 bases). Trimming stripped 2 bases from V and 4 bases from J, with 7 bases between. The CDR3 length is 13 residues. Germline V gives CDR1 SGHKS, CDR2 YYEKEE (reference sequence). Here the CDR3 DNA reads TGTGCCAGCAGCTTAACAGGGAATCAGCCCCAGCATTTT. Encoded protein: CASSLTGNQPQHF. Together with reference TRBV5-5 and TRBJ1-5, the CDR3 gives the full variable domain: DAGVTQSPTHLIKTRGQQVTLRCSPISGHKSVSWYQQVLGQGPQFIFQYYEKEERGRGNFPDRFSARQFPNYSSELNVNALLLGDSALYLCASSLTGNQPQHFGDGTRLSIL.

The chain couples TRBV5-1 to TRBJ1-4; D gene ambiguous. Trimming took off 2 bases at V and 0 bases at J, with 11 bases between the two ends. The CDR3 sequence is 16 residues long. The germline V gene encodes CDR1 SGHRS and CDR2 YFSETQ. The CDR3 spells CASSLAPVSTNEKLFF. The CDR3 DNA follows: TGCGCCAGCAGCTTAGCTCCGGTGTCAACTAATGAAAAACTGTTTTTT. Together with reference TRBV5-1 and TRBJ1-4, the CDR3 gives the full variable domain: KAGVTQTPRYLIKTRGQQVTLSCSPISGHRSVSWYQQTPGQGLQFLFEYFSETQRNKGNFPGRFSGRQFSNSRSEMNVSTLELGDSALYLCASSLAPVSTNEKLFFGSGTQLSVL.

This clone appeared a few times. This sequence joins TRBV19 and TRBJ1-2, with D possibly TRBD1 on 5 matching bases. This CDR3 is built from 16 residues. Deletions cut 2 bases from V and 3 bases from J, with 16 bases between. CDR1 is LNHDA, CDR2 SQIVND, per germline (reference sequence). This CDR3 reads CASSISRLAGYYGYTF. The CDR3 coding sequence is TGTGCCAGTAGTATAAGTCGGTTGGCAGGGTACTATGGCTACACCTTC.

The chain couples TRBV7-2 to TRBJ2-6; the D is unclear. The CDR3 length is 16 residues. V lost 1 base, J lost 0 bases, and 7 bases lay in between. The germline CDR1 and CDR2 sequences are SGHTA and FQGNSA. Here the CDR3 DNA reads TGTGCCAGCAGCTTAGTCGGTCTCTCTGGGGCCAACGTCCTGACTTTC. Its translation: CASSLVGLSGANVLTF.